The 5 T cell receptor beta chains given below trace back to one sample, sequenced in a study of a mutant IDH1 vaccine in newly diagnosed glioma. Assay used: immunoSEQ multiplex PCR; TCRdb lists only in-frame clones, some missing. The sample has 30,000 to 40,000 clones; about 73% are singletons. Indicated time point: baseline, week 1 (first vaccination visit). Treatment: pre-vaccination baseline after standard-of-care therapy. The sequencing used PBMCs, collected from a glioma patient treated with radiotherapy, temozolomide or both. Receptor source: a man aged 40-50 years with glioma. Some clones in this sample may be carry-over from other donors' samples.

This clone occurred once. The chain employs TRBV5-4 and TRBJ1-6, with D possibly matching TRBD1 (5 bases). Germline assignment: CDR1 SGHNT and CDR2 YYREEE (reference sequence). Trimming took 0 bases from V and 7 from J, leaving 14 bases between them. There are 16 residues in the CDR3. DNA of the CDR3: TGTGCCAGCAGCTTGGACGGGGGAACCCTCAATTCACCCCTCCACTTT. As protein: CASSLDGGTLNSPLHF.

The J gene is TRBJ2-5, the V gene TRBV7-6; TRBD1 is a possible D gene (6 bases). This CDR3 comprises 17 residues. Germline V gene lookup returns CDR1 SGHVS and CDR2 FNYEAQ. Between the trimmed V and J ends, which lost 2 bases and 6 bases, there was a span of 22 bases. This chain's CDR3 is CASSLLLGARAQKTQYF. DNA of the CDR3: TGTGCCAGCAGCTTACTTCTGGGGGCCAGGGCCCAGAAGACCCAGTACTTC.

This chain joins TRBV6-5 and TRBJ2-7, with TRBD1 matching 7 bases. Trimming cost V 6 bases and J 0 bases; bases outside gene matches: 8. CDR3 length equals 15 residues. Germline V gene sequence: CDR1 MNHEY, CDR2 SVGAGI. Here the CDR3 reads CASSSPAGGSYEQYF. Written as DNA, the CDR3 is TGTGCCAGCAGCTCCCCGGCAGGGGGCTCCTACGAGCAGTACTTC.

The chain combines TRBV29-1 with TRBJ2-3; 9 nucleotides match TRBD1. The germline CDR1 and CDR2 sequences are SQVTM and ANQGSEA. V shed 7 bases and J 4 bases; nucleotides not matched to a gene: 3. This CDR3 contains 12 residues. The CDR3 bases are TGCAGCGCCCGGACAGGGGCAGATACGCAGTATTTT. Its protein product is CSARTGADTQYF.

The CDR3, as DNA: TGTGCCAGCAGTTCACACCCCCGGTCCACAAATGGCTACACCTTC. Amino acids: CASSSHPRSTNGYTF. The chain combines TRBV27 with TRBJ1-2; D gene ambiguous. Germline assignment: CDR1 MNHEY and CDR2 SMNVEV (reference sequence). The CDR3 consists of 15 residues. V was shortened by 4 bases and J by 6 bases, with 18 bases between the two germline ends.